This TCR beta chain appears in the sequencing data of a study of shared clonotypes between healthy human individuals. Overall study: The study drew on a couple of women and three men aged 18 to 49 as donors. Whole-study results and caveats: The genetic and exposure-history diversity represented was limited by few donors. Non-shared clonotypes displayed generation probabilities falling below those of clonotypes present in all four donors.

Naive-designated CD8 cells lacked CD45RO, were positively enriched for CCR7, and omitted terminally differentiated effector memory CD45RA+ cells. With V trimmed by 6 bases and J by 6 bases, 4 bases remained unmatched. The CDR3 loop spans 13 amino acids. CDR1 and CDR2 (germline): MNHEY, SMNVEV (reference sequence). Libraries were prepared by immunoSEQ multiplex PCR; TCRdb keeps only in-frame clonotypes and omits some of them. The sample has 1.5 million to 2.5 million clones, approximately 94% seen once. As to this clone: What it binds is not known.

The V gene is TRBV27, the J gene TRBJ2-1, with 8 bases aligning to TRBD2. The TCR comes from a man aged 18-30 years in good health. Sequenced: naive CD8+ T cells sorted from blood. The CDR3 DNA sequence: TGTGCCAGCAGGCTAGCGGGCCCCAATGAGCAGTTCTTC. Translating gives CASRLAGPNEQFF.